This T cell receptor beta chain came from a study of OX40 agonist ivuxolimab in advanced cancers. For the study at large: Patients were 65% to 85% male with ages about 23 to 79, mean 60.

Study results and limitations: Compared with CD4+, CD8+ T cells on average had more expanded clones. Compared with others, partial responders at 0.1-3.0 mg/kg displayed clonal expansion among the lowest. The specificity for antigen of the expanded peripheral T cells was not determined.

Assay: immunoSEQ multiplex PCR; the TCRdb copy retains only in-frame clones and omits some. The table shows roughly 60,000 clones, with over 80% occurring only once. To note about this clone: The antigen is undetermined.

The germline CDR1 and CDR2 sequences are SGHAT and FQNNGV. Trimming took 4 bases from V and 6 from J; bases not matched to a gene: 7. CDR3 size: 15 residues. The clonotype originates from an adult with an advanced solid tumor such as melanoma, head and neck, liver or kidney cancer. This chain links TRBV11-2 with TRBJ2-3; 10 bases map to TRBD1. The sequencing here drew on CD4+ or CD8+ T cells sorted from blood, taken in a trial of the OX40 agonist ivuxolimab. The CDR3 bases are TGTGCCAGCAGCTGGGCGGGACAGGGGTTGGATACGCAGTATTTT. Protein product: CASSWAGQGLDTQYF.